This TCR beta chain was observed in a study of vaccination and CD4 T cells after COVID-19. This clonotype was picked up a small number of times. Its antigen is unidentified. Sequencing of cultured CD4+ T cell DNA used the Oncomine TCR Beta short-read assay. Investigators obtained genomic DNA by extraction from cultured CD4+ T cells. TCRdb reprocessed the PCR reads via MiXCR and lists one record per CDR3 protein. The sample shows around 26,000 distinct CDR3 sequences, less than 45% of them seen only once. This CDR3 is 15 amino acids long. Trimming took 7 bases from V and 3 from J; bases not matched to a gene: 9. The germline V gene encodes CDR1 SGHTA and CDR2 FQGNSA. The time point: late sampling 161 to 241 days after vaccination in a few convalescent patients. Indicated treatment: approximately 11-day PBMC culture with coronavirus spike peptide pools or control peptides (ViraFEST assay).

The chain links TRBV7-2 to TRBJ2-1; 7 bases are shared with TRBD1. The receptor was isolated from a human donor who had recovered from COVID-19. Here the sequenced sample was CD4+ T cells from blood, cultured in vitro, taken about 7 months after SARS-CoV-2 vaccination. CDR3 protein: CASTADRAVYNEQFF. The CDR3 DNA is TGTGCCAGCACCGCAGACAGGGCGGTCTACAATGAGCAGTTCTTC.